This T cell receptor (beta chain) was sequenced for a study of blood T cell repertoires in COVID-19. Study at large: From the United States, Italy and Spain came samples of acute and convalescent COVID-19. Sources were T cells, B-cell-depleted T cells, or PBMCs; the material itself was cDNA or gDNA.

The germline gives CDR1 MNHEY, CDR2 SVGEGT. V gave up 6 bases and J gave up 7 bases, with 18 bases separating them. The CDR3 extends over 15 amino acids. In the authors' methods: For nucleated cells, counts were estimated from reference gene primer amplification. Only in-frame clones appear in the TCRdb table, and some are missing; sequencing was by immunoSEQ multiplex PCR. V and J calls plus clone size are reproduced from that table; the DNA served to infer D and trimming. The sample carries about 260,000 clones, 88% recorded once. The rearrangement links TRBV6-2 or TRBV6-3 to TRBJ1-4, with D perhaps TRBD1 (5 bases). Sequences were obtained from peripheral blood. The clonotype originates from a man aged 55 to 70 who had recovered from COVID-19. CDR3 in DNA: TGTGCCAGCAGCCGGGCCGGGGCCGGGGGTGAAAAACTGTTTTTT. Protein sequence: CASSRAGAGGEKLFF.